The next 17 T cell receptor beta chains were all read from a single sample in a study of regulatory T cells in long-lasting Graves disease (TCRdb year 2021). The meaning of the sample's time point label: newly diagnosed GD, antithyroid drugs for less than 3 months. RNA was extracted from PBMCs in TRIzol for both TCR sequencing and RNA sequencing. Library prep was done by multiplex PCR. Sequencing was performed on an Illumina HiSeq 4000. CDR3 regions were amplified by Arm-PCR with iRepertoire HTBI primers to construct TCR beta libraries. TCRdb reprocessed the public reads (quality trimming at Q25 with fastp, clone calling with MiXCR) and kept in-frame beta chains. Each record represents a unique CDR3 protein, reported with the most common genes and DNA among its rows. The table for this sample lists fewer than 650,000 distinct CDR3 sequences; less than 20% of them were counted only once. About 20% of the sample goes to the ten largest clones.

These data were likewise used in another study, on T cells in Graves' hyperthyroidism and ophthalmopathy.

The specimen was peripheral blood mononuclear cells (PBMCs), collected at new diagnosis, from a patient treated with antithyroid drugs. The receptors originated from a woman aged 25 to 39 with Graves disease. Donor details come from another sample of the same person, matched by shared clones.

This clonotype was seen a few times. Since a much larger clone is just one base distant, this may be a read error. The V gene is TRBV2, the J gene TRBJ2-7; 9 nucleotides match TRBD2. The CDR3 covers 19 residues. The V gene end was trimmed by 5 bases and the J gene end by 0 bases; junction bases not matched to a gene: 17. Germline-derived CDR1 and CDR2 are SNHLY and FYNNEI. The CDR3 protein is CASSPKRLAGRPNSYEQYF. CDR3 in DNA: TGTGCCAGCAGTCCAAAGAGGCTAGCGGGAAGGCCAAACTCCTACGAGCAGTACTTC. Full variable domain (remainder filled in from reference TRBV2 and TRBJ2-7): EPEVTQTPSHQVTQMGQEVILRCVPISNHLYFYWYRQILGQKVEFLVSFYNNEISEKSEIFDDQFSVERPDGSNFTLKIRSTKLEDSAMYFCASSPKRLAGRPNSYEQYFGPGTRLTVT.

The chain combines TRBV25-1 with TRBJ1-4, with no clear D. Per germline, CDR1 MGHDK and CDR2 SYGVNS. V gave up 5 bases and J gave up 0 bases, with 7 bases separating them. The CDR3 has 14 amino acids. The CDR3 loop is CASSRLATNEKLFF. The CDR3 nucleotides are TGTGCCAGCAGTCGACTAGCAACTAATGAAAAACTGTTTTTT.

This clonotype was observed many times. This sequence joins TRBV29-1 and TRBJ2-5; D perhaps matches TRBD2 (6 bases). CDR1 is SQVTM, CDR2 ANQGSEA, per germline. The V gene lost 0 bases and the J gene lost 4 bases, with 9 bases spanning the gap. The CDR3 is made up of 13 amino acids. CDR3 sequence reads: CSVEELEGETQYF. The DNA for the CDR3 is TGCAGCGTTGAAGAGTTGGAGGGAGAGACCCAGTACTTC.

Regarding this clonotype: One junction end does not reproduce the germline sequence, and a read error may be involved. This chain connects TRBV5-6 to TRBJ2-3; D gene uncertain. The CDR3 sequence is 12 residues long. Per germline, CDR1 SGHDT and CDR2 YYEEEE. As DNA, the CDR3 is TGTGTCAGCAGCTTGGTTGCAGATACGCAGTATTTT. Amino acid sequence: CVSSLVADTQYF.

This clonotype was observed a few times. A much larger clone differs by one base, so this may be a read error. The CDR3 region has the DNA TGTGCCAGCACCATAGTGAACACTGAAGCTTTCTTT. Protein product: CASTIVNTEAFF. The chain uses TRBV12-3 or TRBV12-4 and TRBJ1-1, with D unclear. This CDR3 is built from 12 residues. Trimming stripped 7 bases from V and 0 bases from J, with 6 bases between.

This clonotype has ten or more counts. The rearrangement uses TRBV20-1 and TRBJ2-1; D is possibly TRBD2 (7 bases). Germline lookup yields CDR1 DFQATT and CDR2 SNEGSKA (reference sequence). V was clipped by 5 bases and J by 0 bases, with 14 bases between them. The length of the CDR3 is 15 residues. CDR3 in DNA: TGCAGTGCTGCTGGGGGGGCTCTCTCCTACAATGAGCAGTTCTTC. The encoded protein is CSAAGGALSYNEQFF.

There are a few counts of this clonotype. V and J are TRBV20-1 and TRBJ2-5; D is unclear. CDR1 and CDR2 (germline): DFQATT, SNEGSKA (reference sequence). This CDR3 comprises 15 residues. The V gene lost 0 bases and the J gene lost 0 bases, with 11 bases spanning the gap. CDR3 sequence reads: CSAREGSRNQETQYF. The CDR3, as DNA: TGCAGTGCTAGAGAGGGTAGCCGAAACCAAGAGACCCAGTACTTC.

This clonotype was seen repeatedly, ten times or more. This chain uses TRBV7-3 with TRBJ2-3; TRBD1 is a possible D gene (6 bases). V was clipped by 5 bases and J by 6 bases, with 15 bases between them. CDR1 is SGHTA, CDR2 FQGTGA, per germline. There are 14 residues in the CDR3. In DNA, the CDR3 is TGTGCCAGCAGCCCCAATTTGAGGGGGGATACGCAGTATTTT. Protein sequence: CASSPNLRGDTQYF.

V and J are TRBV15 and TRBJ2-2, with 10 bases aligning to TRBD1. Germline CDR1 reads LNHNV; CDR2 reads YYDKDF (reference sequence). V was pared by 7 bases and J by 4 bases, with 9 bases of the junction left unmatched. The CDR3 runs 16 residues. As DNA, the CDR3 is TGTGCCACCACGGTCAGGGACAGGGGAGGCACCGGGGAGCTGTTTTTT. Encoded protein: CATTVRDRGGTGELFF.

V gene TRBV18 combines with J gene TRBJ2-7, with D hard to call. Looked up from germline, CDR1 is KGHSH and CDR2 is LQKENI. With 5 bases removed from V and 4 bases from J, the gap between germline ends came to 15 bases. The CDR3 sequence is 14 residues long. The CDR3 DNA reads TGTGCCAGCTCAGAACTTCAAAGGGAATACGAGCAGTACTTC. Translated: CASSELQREYEQYF.

This clonotype appeared many times. The chain uses TRBV28 and TRBJ2-5; D gene unclear. V lost 7 bases, J lost 5 bases, and 11 bases lay in between. Germline loops: CDR1 MDHEN, CDR2 SYDVKM. The CDR3 loop spans 12 amino acids. CDR3 sequence: CASNYGGETQYF. In DNA form, the CDR3 reads TGTGCCAGCAATTACGGTGGCGAGACCCAGTACTTC. The full variable domain, in which reference TRBV28 and TRBJ2-5 provide the parts outside the CDR3, is DVKVTQSSRYLVKRTGEKVFLECVQDMDHENMFWYRQDPGLGLRLIYFSYDVKMKEKGDIPEGYSVSREKKERFSLILESASTNQTSMYLCASNYGGETQYFGPGTRLLVL.

The gene calls are TRBV7-6 and TRBJ2-2; no clear D gene. Per the germline V gene, CDR1 is SGHVS and CDR2 is FNYEAQ. Between the trimmed V and J ends, which lost 4 bases and 1 base, there was a span of 7 bases. The CDR3 spans 14 residues. The CDR3 region is CASSWTENTGELFF. The CDR3 coding sequence is TGTGCCAGCAGCTGGACGGAGAACACCGGGGAGCTGTTTTTT.

This chain connects TRBV30 to TRBJ2-1, with TRBD2 matching 13 bases. This CDR3 is built from 16 residues. CDR1 and CDR2 from the germline V gene are GTSNPN and SVGIG (reference sequence). V gave up 2 bases and J gave up 8 bases; unmatched junction bases: 9. The CDR3, as DNA: TGTGCCTGGAGTCCCTCGGGACTAGCGGGACTATATGAGCAGTTCTTC. It is translated as CAWSPSGLAGLYEQFF. The full variable domain, its missing parts supplied by reference TRBV30 and TRBJ2-1, is SQTIHQWPATLVQPVGSPLSLECTVEGTSNPNLYWYRQAAGRGLQLLFYSVGIGQISSEVPQNLSASRPQDRQFILSSKKLLLSDSGFYLCAWSPSGLAGLYEQFFGPGTRLTVL.

This clonotype was seen many times. The rearrangement joins TRBV7-9 to TRBJ2-1; 10 bases are a match to TRBD2. This CDR3 has 14 amino acids. The V gene's germline CDR1 is SEHNR and CDR2 FQNEAQ (reference sequence). V lost 3 bases and J lost 6; bases outside the gene matches: 2. The CDR3 loop reads CASSFSGRPNEQFF. The CDR3 DNA reads as TGTGCCAGCAGCTTTAGCGGGAGGCCCAATGAGCAGTTCTTC.

The chain combines TRBV6-1 with TRBJ2-2; 11 bases are a match to TRBD2. V trimming: 1 base; J trimming: 2 bases; junction bases outside the gene matches: 3. CDR1 is MNHNS and CDR2 is SASEGT in the germline V gene. The CDR3 has 17 amino acids. The CDR3 loop is CASSEVRLAGNTGELFF. In nucleotides, the CDR3 is TGTGCCAGCAGTGAAGTTCGACTAGCGGGAAACACCGGGGAGCTGTTTTTT.

This clonotype occurred a few times. The V call is TRBV7-3, the J call TRBJ1-3; no clear D. This CDR3 comprises 13 residues. CDR1 and CDR2 from the germline V gene are SGHTA and FQGTGA. V was shortened by 5 bases and J by 0 bases, with 5 bases between the two germline ends. CDR3 sequence: CASSPYSGNTIYF. The CDR3 bases are TGTGCCAGCAGCCCCTACTCTGGAAACACCATATATTTT.

This clonotype was seen at least ten times. V and J are TRBV12-3 or TRBV12-4 and TRBJ2-6, with D uncertain. There are 15 residues in the CDR3. V dropped 5 bases and J dropped 1 base, with 9 bases sitting between them. CDR3 nucleotide sequence: TGTGCCAGCAGTCCCCGCGAGTCTGGGGCCAACGTCCTGACTTTC. This translates into CASSPRESGANVLTF.